Below are 31 T cell receptor beta chains sequenced from a single sample in a study of blood T cell repertoires in COVID-19. Libraries were prepared by immunoSEQ multiplex PCR; TCRdb keeps only in-frame clonotypes and omits some of them. The top ten clones hold approximately 9% of a sample with under 250,000 clones, about four fifths of them seen once. The source material was PBMCs or T cells enriched from blood (not recorded which). The receptor source for this set is a woman aged 50 to 65 with acute COVID-19.

The chain links TRBV19 to TRBJ1-2; D remains unclear. The CDR3 totals 15 residues. Germline V lookup: CDR1 LNHDA, CDR2 SQIVND (reference sequence). The V gene lost 1 base and the J gene lost 0 bases, with 9 bases spanning the gap. The CDR3 coding sequence is TGTGCCAGTAGTATAGTTTGGGCAACTAACTATGGCTACACCTTC. Translated: CASSIVWATNYGYTF.

The chain employs TRBV9 and TRBJ2-7, with a weak D call TRBD1 (6 bases). V lost 3 bases and J lost 2, with 12 bases in between. The germline V gene encodes CDR1 SGDLS and CDR2 YYNGEE. The CDR3 totals 14 residues. The CDR3 DNA is TGTGCCAGCAGCGGACGGGACAATCCCTACGAGCAGTACTTC. Its translation: CASSGRDNPYEQYF.

V gene TRBV2 combines with J gene TRBJ1-2; weak D call: TRBD1 (5 bases). Germline assignment: CDR1 SNHLY and CDR2 FYNNEI. V shed 11 bases and J shed 2 bases, with 21 bases lying between them. The CDR3 contains 15 residues. DNA for the CDR3: TGTGCCGGCACTCGGACGGACAAGCTGAACTATGGCTACACCTTC. It codes for CAGTRTDKLNYGYTF.

V usage is TRBV29-1 and J usage is TRBJ2-2; D possibly corresponds to TRBD2 (5 bases). The CDR3 totals 13 residues. Looked up from germline, CDR1 is SQVTM and CDR2 is ANQGSEA. Trimming cost V 7 bases and J 0 bases, with 9 bases left between them. DNA for the CDR3: TGCAGCGGGGGAGACACGAACACCGGGGAGCTGTTTTTT. Amino acid sequence: CSGGDTNTGELFF.

With respect to this clone: The junction and the germline gene differ at one end; a read error may be behind it. The chain uses TRBV7-2 and TRBJ2-7; D gene ambiguous. The CDR3 sequence is 14 residues long. Per the germline V gene, CDR1 is SGHTA and CDR2 is FQGNSA. CDR3 sequence (DNA): TGTGCCAGCAGCCGCTTGAGCCTCTCCCACGAGCAGTACTTC. Protein: CASSRLSLSHEQYF.

This chain uses TRBV11-3 with TRBJ2-1, with D possibly matching TRBD2 (5 bases). The CDR3 sequence is 14 residues long. Per the germline V gene, CDR1 is SGHNT and CDR2 is YENEEA. V was shortened by 1 base and J by 5 bases, with 9 bases between the two germline ends. This chain's CDR3 is CASSLGRLNNEQFF. CDR3 DNA sequence: TGTGCCAGCAGCTTAGGCAGACTAAACAATGAGCAGTTCTTC.

The rearrangement uses TRBV5-5 and TRBJ2-2, with 8 bases identical to TRBD1. Looked up from germline, CDR1 is SGHKS and CDR2 is YYEKEE (reference sequence). The V segment lost 5 bases and the J segment 0 bases; nucleotides outside the gene matches: 3. This CDR3 has 15 amino acids. The CDR3 DNA follows: TGTGCCAGCAGAAGGACAGGGACGAACACCGGGGAGCTGTTTTTT. This codes for CASRRTGTNTGELFF.

The chain links TRBV18 to TRBJ1-3; possibly TRBD1 for D (5 bases). CDR3 length: 16 amino acids. V was pared by 2 bases and J by 0 bases, with 11 bases between. Germline V CDR1 and CDR2: KGHSH, LQKENI. CDR3 DNA: TGTGCCAGCTCACCAGGCAGGGCCAACTCTGGAAACACCATATATTTT. It specifies CASSPGRANSGNTIYF. The entire variable domain, with the rest obtained from reference TRBV18 and TRBJ1-3, is as follows: NAGVMQNPRHLVRRRGQEARLRCSPMKGHSHVYWYRQLPEEGLKFMVYLQKENIIDESGMPKERFSAEFPKEGPSILRIQQVVRGDSAAYFCASSPGRANSGNTIYFGEGSWLTVV.

This clone was seen once. J is TRBJ1-4 and V is TRBV28, with 9 bases lining up with TRBD1. CDR3 length equals 14 residues. J gave up 8 bases and V 4 bases, and 5 bases lay outside the gene matches. Germline V lookup: CDR1 MDHEN, CDR2 SYDVKM. DNA of the CDR3: TGTGCCAGCAGTTCCGTGGACAGGGGAGAAAAACTGTTTTTT. Residues: CASSSVDRGEKLFF.

This rearrangement joins TRBV4-3 to TRBJ2-1; 10 bases align to TRBD1. Germline-derived CDR1 and CDR2 are LGHNA and YSLEER. V lost 0 bases and J lost 7; bases outside the gene matches: 3. The CDR3 is 15 amino acids. CDR3 loop: CASSQETGGRNEQFF. In DNA form, the CDR3 reads TGCGCCAGCAGCCAAGAGACAGGGGGCCGAAATGAGCAGTTCTTC.

This chain links TRBV4-3 with TRBJ2-7; TRBD2 matches at 10 bases. With 4 bases clipped from V and 3 bases from J, the junction kept 6 bases outside the gene matches. Germline-derived CDR1 and CDR2 are LGHNA and YSLEER. CDR3 length: 15 residues. CDR3 in amino acids: CASSPSIAGGYEQYF. In DNA, the CDR3 is TGCGCCAGCAGCCCATCCATAGCGGGAGGCTACGAGCAGTACTTC.

This clone has only a few counts. This sequence joins TRBV7-2 and TRBJ2-1; 12 nucleotides align to TRBD2. With 5 bases clipped from V and 8 bases from J, the junction kept 10 bases outside the gene matches. The CDR3 has 16 residues. CDR1 is SGHTA and CDR2 is FQGNSA in the germline V gene. The CDR3: CASSLGLAGGQYEQFF. The CDR3 bases are TGTGCCAGCAGCCTGGGGCTAGCGGGGGGGCAATATGAGCAGTTCTTC.

The rearrangement uses TRBV5-1 and TRBJ2-2; 8 nucleotides match TRBD2. The J segment lost 4 bases and the V segment lost 7 bases, leaving 12 bases of the junction unmatched. The germline V gene encodes CDR1 SGHRS and CDR2 YFSETQ. The CDR3 has 16 residues. The CDR3 DNA follows: TGCGCCAGCTTAAAGTCAGCGGGGGACCTCACCGGGGAGCTGTTTTTT. Amino acid sequence: CASLKSAGDLTGELFF. The whole variable domain, remainder taken from reference TRBV5-1 and TRBJ2-2, is KAGVTQTPRYLIKTRGQQVTLSCSPISGHRSVSWYQQTPGQGLQFLFEYFSETQRNKGNFPGRFSGRQFSNSRSEMNVSTLELGDSALYLCASLKSAGDLTGELFFGEGSRLTVL.

The CDR3 spells CASSSGLLQETQYF. As DNA, the CDR3 is TGTGCCAGCAGCTCCGGACTGCTCCAAGAGACCCAGTACTTC. This chain connects TRBV5-8 to TRBJ2-5; tentatively, D is TRBD2 (5 bases). V was clipped by 3 bases and J by 1 base, with 10 bases between them. The CDR3 sequence is 14 residues long. The germline CDR1 and CDR2 sequences are SGHTS and YDEGEE.

The V call is TRBV27, the J call TRBJ1-6; D perhaps matches TRBD1 (6 bases). Germline CDR1 is MNHEY and CDR2 is SMNVEV (reference sequence). CDR3 length: 13 residues. V lost 5 bases to trimming and J lost 9 bases, with 11 bases between them. DNA of the CDR3: TGTGCCAGCAGTCCGGCGGGGGCTTCACCCCTCCACTTT. Its translation: CASSPAGASPLHF.

The chain employs TRBV28 and TRBJ2-7, with TRBD1 as a possible D gene (6 bases). The germline V and J ends were trimmed by 5 bases and 6 bases, with 14 bases remaining between them. This CDR3 comprises 13 residues. CDR1 MDHEN and CDR2 SYDVKM come from the germline V gene. CDR3 bases: TGTGCCAGCAGTCTCTTACAGGGTCTCGAGCAGTACTTC. Its protein is CASSLLQGLEQYF.

This rearrangement joins TRBV12-5 to TRBJ2-1; TRBD1 might be the D (5 bases). CDR3 length equals 15 residues. Germline values: CDR1 LGHNT, CDR2 FRNRAP. V was shortened by 0 bases and J by 5 bases, with 11 bases between the two germline ends. The CDR3 DNA is TGTGCTAGTGGTTTGGTTGGCAGGGTTAACAATGAGCAGTTCTTC. Its protein is CASGLVGRVNNEQFF. Together with reference TRBV12-5 and TRBJ2-1, the CDR3 gives the full variable domain: DARVTQTPRHKVTEMGQEVTMRCQPILGHNTVFWYRQTMMQGLELLAYFRNRAPLDDSGMPKDRFSAEMPDATLATLKIQPSEPRDSAVYFCASGLVGRVNNEQFFGPGTRLTVL.

This clone came up a few times. The V call is TRBV20-1, the J call TRBJ1-5, with 9 bases fitting TRBD1. Germline lookup yields CDR1 DFQATT and CDR2 SNEGSKA (reference sequence). The CDR3 length is 11 residues. This CDR3 is CRVDRGAAQHF. The CDR3 nucleotides are TGCAGGGTAGACAGGGGGGCCGCCCAGCATTTT.

This clone was observed once. The J gene is TRBJ2-1, the V gene TRBV11-2; the D is unclear. The CDR3 extends over 15 amino acids. Deletions cut 2 bases from V and 6 bases from J, with 14 bases between. The germline V gene encodes CDR1 SGHAT and CDR2 FQNNGV. CDR3 protein: CASSLSPSMGNEQFF. The CDR3 DNA is TGTGCCAGCAGCTTAAGTCCTAGTATGGGCAATGAGCAGTTCTTC.

The chain combines TRBV11-2 with TRBJ2-5, with a tentative D call TRBD2 (6 bases). V was clipped by 1 base and J by 5 bases, with 14 bases between them. Looked up from germline, CDR1 is SGHAT and CDR2 is FQNNGV. The CDR3 has 15 residues. The CDR3 bases are TGTGCCAGCAGCTTAGTGCGGGGCCAGTGGGAGACCCAGTACTTC. It yields the protein CASSLVRGQWETQYF.

The J gene is TRBJ1-6, the V gene TRBV11-1, with TRBD1 matching over 10 bases. The CDR3 is 15 amino acids. The V gene's germline CDR1 is SGHAT and CDR2 FQDESV (reference sequence). Unmatched junction bases numbered 8, after V lost 5 bases and J lost 10 bases. CDR3 in DNA: TGTGCCAGCAGCCAAGTGGGACAGGGGACCTCACCCCTCCACTTT. Its protein product is CASSQVGQGTSPLHF.

CDR3 protein: CASSDPGHGNTEAFF. The CDR3 region has the DNA TGTGCCAGCAGTGATCCGGGACACGGGAACACTGAAGCTTTCTTT. The chain employs TRBV25-1 and TRBJ1-1, with a weak D call TRBD1 (6 bases). Germline V gives CDR1 MGHDK, CDR2 SYGVNS. Trimming removed 3 bases from V and 1 base from J, with 12 bases in between. The CDR3 is 15 amino acids.

The chain joins TRBV19 to TRBJ2-1; 10 positions agree with TRBD1. Unmatched junction bases numbered 5, after V lost 5 bases and J lost 4 bases. CDR3 length: 15 residues. Germline values: CDR1 LNHDA, CDR2 SQIVND (reference sequence). CDR3 nucleotides: TGTGCCAGTAGTCCAGGACAGGGGGGGTACAATGAGCAGTTCTTC. Amino acids: CASSPGQGGYNEQFF.

The gene calls are TRBV6-5 and TRBJ2-7, with D possibly TRBD1 on 5 matching bases. The CDR3 is 16 amino acids. Trimming shortened V by 0 bases and J by 2 bases, and 14 bases separated the two germline ends. Germline V lookup: CDR1 MNHEY, CDR2 SVGAGI. This CDR3 reads CASSYSGHLGTYEQYF. CDR3 DNA: TGTGCCAGCAGTTACTCAGGACACCTGGGCACCTACGAGCAGTACTTC.

This clone was recorded only once. The CDR3, as DNA: TGTGCCAGCAGGGGACAGGGGAGCAATCAGCCCCAGCATTTT. It is translated as CASRGQGSNQPQHF. The chain combines TRBV6-6 with TRBJ1-5, with 10 positions matching TRBD1. The CDR3 totals 14 residues. From germline, CDR1 is MNHNY and CDR2 SVGAGI (reference sequence). V dropped 6 bases and J dropped 1; count of bases not matched to a gene: 0.

This clone came up a few times. This chain uses TRBV7-9 with TRBJ2-7, with a possible D match to TRBD1 (5 bases). The V end lost 7 bases, the J end lost 3 bases, and 13 bases lay between the germline ends. This CDR3 spans 13 amino acids. Germline V gene lookup returns CDR1 SEHNR and CDR2 FQNEAQ (reference sequence). CDR3 amino acids: CASTETEIYEQYF. Written as DNA, the CDR3 is TGTGCCAGCACCGAGACAGAAATCTACGAGCAGTACTTC.

This clone was picked up a small number of times. The gene calls are TRBV4-2 and TRBJ1-1, with D unclear. V lost 3 bases, J lost 8 bases, and 10 bases lay in between. The CDR3 contains 12 residues. The germline V gene has CDR1 LGHNA and CDR2 YNFKEQ. As DNA, the CDR3 is TGTGCCAGCAGCCAGTCCGGTTACGAAGCTTTCTTT. Encoded protein: CASSQSGYEAFF.

This sequence joins TRBV11-3 and TRBJ2-7, with 8 bases matching TRBD1. Germline loops: CDR1 SGHNT, CDR2 YENEEA. J was trimmed by 5 bases and V by 1 base; bases with no gene match: 7. The CDR3 is made up of 15 amino acids. As DNA, the CDR3 is TGTGCCAGCAGCTTAGGAGGACAGGGAAGGCACGAGCAGTACTTC. This codes for CASSLGGQGRHEQYF.

This rearrangement joins TRBV3-1 (or the pseudogene TRBV3-2) to TRBJ1-2; D not certain. The ends were cut back, 4 bases at V and 0 bases at J, with 6 bases in the middle. This CDR3 spans 13 amino acids. Germline V CDR1 and CDR2: LGHDT, YNNKEL (reference sequence). The CDR3 loop reads CASSPSSNYGYTF. CDR3 nucleotide sequence: TGTGCCAGCAGCCCCAGTTCTAACTATGGCTACACCTTC.

V usage is TRBV30 and J usage is TRBJ2-7; TRBD2 agrees at 8 bases. This CDR3 is 15 amino acids long. Germline CDR1 and CDR2: GTSNPN and SVGIG (reference sequence). The ends lost 3 bases at V and 0 bases at J; junction bases unmatched: 7. The CDR3 DNA reads as TGTGCCTGGAGCGATAGCGGGAAGAGCTCCTACGAGCAGTACTTC. Translation: CAWSDSGKSSYEQYF.

This clone was seen a few times. The V and J genes are TRBV15 and TRBJ2-5, with D possibly matching TRBD1 (5 bases). CDR3 length: 15 residues. CDR1 LNHNV and CDR2 YYDKDF come from the germline V gene (reference sequence). V lost 1 base and J 2 bases, leaving 11 bases between the germline ends. In nucleotides, the CDR3 is TGTGCCACCAGCAGAGGGCGGACAACGCAAGAGACCCAGTACTTC. The encoded protein is CATSRGRTTQETQYF.